The T cell receptor beta chain described here comes from a study of cytomegalovirus exposure and HLA in healthy donors. Study-wide context: Earlier results showed 120 million or so unique TCR beta sequences derived from approximately 170 million T cells.

A word on this clone: Antigen: not known.

Per the germline V gene, CDR1 is KGHSH and CDR2 is LQKENI. V lost 4 bases to trimming and J lost 6 bases, with 7 bases between them. The CDR3 consists of 12 residues. This PCR relied on a set of 60 Vbeta primers and 13 Jbeta primers. TCRdb's copy holds only in-frame clones and misses some; the assay was immunoSEQ multiplex PCR. This sample has 95,000 to 150,000 clones, with roughly 80% found just once. Study results and caveats: Analyses of presence/absence relied on an assumption of roughly uniform sequencing depth across donors.

The TCR originated in a man aged 50-59 years in good health and CMV-seronegative. The chain carries TRBV18 and TRBJ2-1; tentatively, D is TRBD2 (6 bases). The sequenced sample was PBMCs. The CDR3 here is CASSLAANEQFF. DNA for the CDR3: TGTGCCAGCTCACTAGCGGCCAATGAGCAGTTCTTC. The full variable domain, rest sourced from reference TRBV18 and TRBJ2-1, is NAGVMQNPRHLVRRRGQEARLRCSPMKGHSHVYWYRQLPEEGLKFMVYLQKENIIDESGMPKERFSAEFPKEGPSILRIQQVVRGDSAAYFCASSLAANEQFFGPGTRLTVL.